This entry describes one T cell receptor beta chain. This specimen comes from a study of T cells expressing NK-cell markers. Whole-study context: In sorted CD3+CD56+NKG2C+, CD3+CD56+NKG2C- and CD3+CD56-NKG2C+ T cells, TCR beta repertoires were obtained.

This CDR3 has 16 amino acids. Per germline, CDR1 SGHVS and CDR2 FNYEAQ. TCRdb reprocessed the 5' RACE reads and keeps a single row for each CDR3 protein, giving no DNA. Its table lists about 190,000 distinct CDR3 sequences. This sequence joins TRBV7-6 and TRBJ2-1; TCRdb's D gene call, TRBD1, goes unchecked for lack of DNA. This receptor was obtained from a man aged 18-75 years in good health. The specimen sequenced was blood T cells: a sorted CD56 or NKG2C T cell subset, CD4+ or CD8+ T cells, or bulk PBMC T cells (not recorded which). The CDR3 here is CASSIRTGDTSSEQFF.